The TCR beta chain under discussion was sequenced for a study of identical twins. From the 5' RACE reads, TCRdb called clonotypes with MiXCR, one entry per CDR3 protein. The sample has roughly 1.6 million distinct CDR3 sequences; more than 30% are singletons. Study-wide points: Out-of-frame beta sequences exhibited a weaker degree of excess twin sharing.

This clonotype was seen more than once but under ten times. Its antigen is currently unknown. Specimen: cord blood. This sequence was found in a newborn girl in good health.

CDR3: CASSQLGLPLDEQYF. The DNA for the CDR3 is TGCGCCAGCAGCCAACTGGGACTCCCCCTTGACGAGCAGTACTTC. The V call is TRBV4-1, the J call TRBJ2-4, with D possibly being TRBD2 (6 bases). The last part of the DNA fits TRBJ2-7 better; the J call may be wrong. The CDR3 is 15 amino acids. Germline V gene data show CDR1 as MGHRA and CDR2 as YSYEKL.